These 12 T cell receptor beta chains came from one sample sequenced in a study of CD8 T cells in Susac syndrome. After extraction with the RNeasy kit, roughly 0.45 to 1 ug of the RNA was reverse transcribed using random hexamers. TCRdb re-called the immunoSEQ multiplex PCR reads with MiXCR, one entry per CDR3 protein. The sample lists roughly 300,000 distinct CDR3 sequences; more than 75% were seen once. Sequencing input: CD8+ T cells from PBMCs. The source of these receptors is a human donor with multiple sclerosis.

This chain connects TRBV12-3 or TRBV12-4 to TRBJ2-7, with D possibly being TRBD1 (7 bases). The CDR3 has 17 amino acids. Trimming removed 1 base at V and 0 bases at J, with 16 bases between. CDR3 DNA sequence: TGTGCCAGCAGTTTAGGGGGAGGCCAGGGGGGCTCCTACGAGCAGTACTTC. Translating gives CASSLGGGQGGSYEQYF.

This clonotype was counted between two and nine times. The rearrangement links TRBV7-9 to TRBJ2-7; D perhaps matches TRBD1 (6 bases). CDR3 length: 16 residues. V lost 1 base and J lost 3, with 16 bases in between. Germline values: CDR1 SEHNR, CDR2 FQNEAQ (reference sequence). This CDR3 is CASSLGQAKTNYEQYF. The CDR3 nucleotides read TGTGCCAGCAGCTTAGGACAGGCCAAGACGAACTACGAGCAGTACTTC.

The J gene is TRBJ2-5, the V gene TRBV28; 8 bases are a match to TRBD1. V shed 9 bases and J 4 bases; nucleotides not matched to a gene: 16. Germline CDR1 MDHEN, CDR2 SYDVKM. This CDR3 is 16 amino acids long. For the CDR3, the DNA is TGTGCCAGTCATGGCTCGACCAGGGGGCGCCGAGAGACCCAGTACTTC. This translates into CASHGSTRGRRETQYF.

This clonotype showed up just once. This chain connects TRBV9 to TRBJ2-1; 14 bases agree with TRBD2. The trim removed 0 bases at V and 7 bases at J, leaving 3 bases unmatched. Germline V gene data show CDR1 as SGDLS and CDR2 as YYNGEE. The CDR3 is 16 amino acids. Written as DNA, the CDR3 is TGTGCCAGCAGCGTAGCGACTAGCGGGAGGGCTAATGAGCAGTTCTTC. This gives the protein CASSVATSGRANEQFF. The whole variable domain, filled in from reference TRBV9 and TRBJ2-1, reads DSGVTQTPKHLITATGQRVTLRCSPRSGDLSVYWYQQSLDQGLQFLIQYYNGEERAKGNILERFSAQQFPDLHSELNLSSLELGDSALYFCASSVATSGRANEQFFGPGTRLTVL.

The V gene is TRBV4-1, the J gene TRBJ2-1; D is ambiguous. Per the germline V gene, CDR1 is MGHRA and CDR2 is YSYEKL. The CDR3 is 15 residues long. V was shortened by 2 bases and J by 5 bases, with 13 bases between the two germline ends. The CDR3 nucleotides read TGCGCCAGCAGCCAAACCTCCGACCGGAACAATGAGCAGTTCTTC. Its protein is CASSQTSDRNNEQFF.

The chain couples TRBV12-5 to TRBJ1-1; D is possibly TRBD1 (6 bases). The CDR3 spans 13 residues. V gave up 6 bases and J gave up 3 bases, with 11 bases separating them. Germline CDR1 reads LGHNT; CDR2 reads FRNRAP. CDR3 in amino acids: CASGFGQHTEAFF. The CDR3 DNA sequence: TGTGCTAGTGGCTTTGGACAGCACACTGAAGCTTTCTTT.

The chain has TRBV29-1 and TRBJ2-7, with 8 bases lining up with TRBD2. This CDR3 spans 13 amino acids. With V trimmed by 7 bases and J by 3 bases, 8 bases remained unmatched. CDR1 is SQVTM and CDR2 is ANQGSEA in the germline V gene. This chain's CDR3 is CSAKKSGSYEQYF. The CDR3 bases are TGCAGCGCCAAGAAGAGCGGGAGCTACGAGCAGTACTTC.

The chain uses TRBV12-5 and TRBJ2-2; D remains ambiguous. The CDR3 runs to 12 residues. CDR1 is LGHNT, CDR2 FRNRAP, per germline. Trimming took off 6 bases at V and 3 bases at J, with 5 bases between the two ends. CDR3 DNA sequence: TGTGCTAGTGGGGCATACACCGGGGAGCTGTTTTTT. Translating gives CASGAYTGELFF.

The chain couples TRBV28 to TRBJ2-7, with D unclear. Germline V lookup: CDR1 MDHEN, CDR2 SYDVKM. V gave up 8 bases and J gave up 3 bases, with 11 bases separating them. The CDR3 runs to 12 residues. In DNA, the CDR3 is TGTGCCAGCGCGGCCGGCAGCTACGAGCAGTACTTC. It encodes CASAAGSYEQYF.

In its sample, this clonotype was seen once. The chain couples TRBV5-4 to TRBJ1-1, with D perhaps matching TRBD1 (6 bases). Germline V gene sequence: CDR1 SGHNT, CDR2 YYREEE (reference sequence). V dropped 4 bases and J dropped 8 bases, with 21 bases sitting between them. This CDR3 comprises 15 residues. Written as DNA, the CDR3 is TGTGCCAGCAGCCATAGTTGGGGGGCCAAAGGGGAAGCTTTCTTT. It codes for CASSHSWGAKGEAFF.

The V call is TRBV5-6, the J call TRBJ2-7; 8 positions agree with TRBD2. The CDR3 runs 18 residues. The germline V gene encodes CDR1 SGHDT and CDR2 YYEEEE. V trimming: 2 bases; J trimming: 6 bases; junction bases outside the gene matches: 19. CDR3: CASSFLVAWGREDGEQYF. CDR3 coding DNA: TGTGCCAGCAGCTTCCTCGTAGCTTGGGGGCGGGAGGACGGCGAGCAGTACTTC.

Remarks on this clonotype: No DNA is shown, since the ends of the CDR3 on it are uncertain; the CDR3 is the one TCRdb lists. The V call is TRBV12-3 or TRBV12-4, the J call TRBJ1-1. The length of the CDR3 is 14 amino acids, counting both ends. The CDR3 here is CASSSSSRNTEAFF.